These 29 T cell receptor beta chains were all obtained from the same sample, sequenced in a study of T cell changes during pregnancy in multiple sclerosis. Clones were sequenced by immunoSEQ multiplex PCR, and TCRdb holds only the in-frame ones, with some missing. The sample carries around 20,000 clones, 91% recorded once. Material: CD4+ T cells from peripheral blood mononuclear cells, obtained in the third trimester of pregnancy. The source of these receptors is a female donor in good health, enrolled as a control in a pregnancy study.

The V and J genes are TRBV7-9 and TRBJ1-2; D uncertain. The CDR3 consists of 11 residues. Germline V CDR1 and CDR2: SEHNR, FQNEAQ (reference sequence). V was shortened by 11 bases and J by 6 bases, with 13 bases between the two germline ends. The CDR3 region has the DNA TGTGCCGGATCTTACGGGGATGGCTACACCTTC. Its protein product is CAGSYGDGYTF.

This clone was detected a few times. The chain is built from TRBV28 and TRBJ2-1; TRBD2 matches 14 bases. V was pared by 8 bases and J by 12 bases, with 15 bases of the junction left unmatched. The CDR3 has 16 amino acids. Germline-derived CDR1 and CDR2 are MDHEN and SYDVKM. The CDR3 loop is CASGTTSGRGSSPQFF. The CDR3 bases are TGTGCCAGCGGAACGACTAGCGGGAGGGGGTCTAGTCCGCAGTTCTTC.

The V and J genes are TRBV2 and TRBJ2-5; tentatively, D is TRBD1 (6 bases). The CDR3 has 15 amino acids. Germline V gene lookup returns CDR1 SNHLY and CDR2 FYNNEI. Trimming left V 4 bases short and J 2 bases short, with 14 bases between. The CDR3 loop reads CASSGGRGPQETQYF. The CDR3 region has the DNA TGTGCCAGCAGTGGGGGCAGGGGACCGCAAGAGACCCAGTACTTC.

The V and J genes are TRBV10-3 and TRBJ2-1; a possible D gene is TRBD1 (6 bases). This CDR3 spans 15 amino acids. The germline V gene encodes CDR1 ENHRY and CDR2 SYGVKD. V lost 0 bases and J 1 base, leaving 7 bases between the germline ends. CDR3 bases: TGTGCCATCAGTGAGTCAGGGGGTTCCTACAATGAGCAGTTCTTC. It translates to CAISESGGSYNEQFF.

V is TRBV7-9 and J is TRBJ2-5; TRBD2 is a possible D gene (6 bases). The CDR3 is 16 residues long. Germline V CDR1 and CDR2: SEHNR, FQNEAQ (reference sequence). V dropped 1 base and J dropped 7 bases, with 19 bases sitting between them. Here the CDR3 DNA reads TGTGCCAGCAGCTTAGGTCAGACGGAGGGCCCCCGGACCCAGTACTTC. Protein sequence: CASSLGQTEGPRTQYF.

This sequence joins TRBV7-8 and TRBJ1-6; D remains ambiguous. V gave up 3 bases and J gave up 9 bases, with 6 bases separating them. Germline assignment: CDR1 SGHVS and CDR2 FQNEAQ. This CDR3 comprises 12 residues. CDR3 nucleotide sequence: TGTGCCAGCAGCTTTCTGAGTTCACCCCTCCACTTT. Translated: CASSFLSSPLHF.

There are a few counts of this clone. The rearrangement joins TRBV9 to TRBJ2-1, with TRBD2 matching 14 bases. The germline V gene encodes CDR1 SGDLS and CDR2 YYNGEE. The CDR3 runs 16 residues. With 4 bases clipped from V and 8 bases from J, the junction kept 8 bases outside the gene matches. CDR3 DNA sequence: TGTGCCAGCAGCCCCCGACTAGCGGGAGGGACCGATGAGCAGTTCTTC. This codes for CASSPRLAGGTDEQFF.

This chain connects TRBV6-6 to TRBJ1-2, with TRBD1 matching over 8 bases. The germline CDR1 and CDR2 sequences are MNHNY and SVGAGI (reference sequence). This CDR3 has 15 amino acids. Trimming took 0 bases from V and 6 from J; bases not matched to a gene: 6. The CDR3 DNA is TGTGCCAGCAGTTACTCCTCAGGGGGCGGAGATGGCTACACCTTC. Translating gives CASSYSSGGGDGYTF.

The chain employs TRBV19 and TRBJ2-3; no reliable D call. Germline V gene data show CDR1 as LNHDA and CDR2 as SQIVND (reference sequence). This CDR3 is 15 amino acids long. Between the trimmed V and J ends, which lost 5 bases and 2 bases, there was a span of 14 bases. Here the CDR3 DNA reads TGTGCCAGTAGTGAACGAGCCATCCACACAGATACGCAGTATTTT. This translates into CASSERAIHTDTQYF. Drawing the rest from reference TRBV19 and TRBJ2-3, the complete variable domain is DGGITQSPKYLFRKEGQNVTLSCEQNLNHDAMYWYRQDPGQGLRLIYYSQIVNDFQKGDIAEGYSVSREKKESFPLTVTSAQKNPTAFYLCASSERAIHTDTQYFGPGTRLTVL.

This chain connects TRBV7-3 to TRBJ1-1, with 9 nucleotides matching TRBD1. CDR3 length: 17 amino acids. Germline CDR1 SGHTA, CDR2 FQGTGA. The V segment lost 1 base and the J segment 1 base; nucleotides outside the gene matches: 7. The CDR3 here is CASSLKGTGRGNTEAFF. CDR3 in DNA: TGTGCCAGCAGCTTAAAGGGGACAGGGCGAGGGAACACTGAAGCTTTCTTT.

The rearrangement uses TRBV9 and TRBJ2-5; D perhaps matches TRBD2 (7 bases). The CDR3 runs 17 residues. Germline V lookup: CDR1 SGDLS, CDR2 YYNGEE. Between the trimmed V and J ends, which lost 0 bases and 1 base, there was a span of 16 bases. In DNA, the CDR3 is TGTGCCAGCAGCGTAGGGACTAGGCCAGGGGTCCAAGAGACCCAGTACTTC. Encoded protein: CASSVGTRPGVQETQYF. The whole variable domain, filled in from reference TRBV9 and TRBJ2-5, reads DSGVTQTPKHLITATGQRVTLRCSPRSGDLSVYWYQQSLDQGLQFLIQYYNGEERAKGNILERFSAQQFPDLHSELNLSSLELGDSALYFCASSVGTRPGVQETQYFGPGTRLLVL.

V is TRBV10-1 and J is TRBJ2-3; 8 nucleotides align to TRBD2. J gave up 3 bases and V 2 bases, and 4 bases lay outside the gene matches. Germline V gene lookup returns CDR1 WNHNN and CDR2 SYGVQD (reference sequence). This CDR3 comprises 15 residues. The CDR3 protein is CASSEALAGTDTQYF. The CDR3 DNA is TGCGCCAGCAGTGAGGCTTTAGCGGGAACAGATACGCAGTATTTT.

This sequence joins TRBV7-2 and TRBJ1-1, with D maybe TRBD1 (5 bases). With 0 bases removed from V and 0 bases from J, the gap between germline ends came to 11 bases. The CDR3 consists of 16 residues. In germline, CDR1 is SGHTA, CDR2 FQGNSA. The CDR3 DNA reads as TGTGCCAGCAGCTTAGCGAGTGCAGGGATGAACACTGAAGCTTTCTTT. This translates into CASSLASAGMNTEAFF.

This chain uses TRBV5-4 with TRBJ2-5; 8 bases match TRBD2. This CDR3 spans 16 amino acids. Unmatched junction bases numbered 10, after V lost 3 bases and J lost 3 bases. Germline CDR1 and CDR2: SGHNT and YYREEE (reference sequence). The CDR3 region has the DNA TGTGCCAGCAGCTCATTAGCGGGGACTTTCGAAGAGACCCAGTACTTC. Translation gives CASSSLAGTFEETQYF.

By proportion, this clone is medium-sized. CDR3 sequence (DNA): TGTGCCAGTTGTGGCTCGGAGGGATCACCCCTCCACTTT. It codes for CASCGSEGSPLHF. V gene TRBV19 combines with J gene TRBJ1-6; D is unclear. The V gene's germline CDR1 is LNHDA and CDR2 SQIVND (reference sequence). Trimming left V 8 bases short and J 10 bases short, with 15 bases between. The CDR3 is 13 amino acids.

The chain employs TRBV5-4 and TRBJ2-7, with a possible D match to TRBD1 (6 bases). V lost 0 bases and J 3 bases, leaving 10 bases between the germline ends. Germline V CDR1 and CDR2: SGHNT, YYREEE (reference sequence). The CDR3 spans 14 residues. CDR3 region: CASSLGRTDYEQYF. CDR3 in DNA: TGTGCCAGCAGCTTGGGCCGGACAGACTACGAGCAGTACTTC.

The rearrangement uses TRBV5-1 and TRBJ2-3; D perhaps matches TRBD2 (6 bases). The germline V and J ends were trimmed by 2 bases and 1 base, with 11 bases remaining between them. Germline V CDR1 and CDR2: SGHRS, YFSETQ. There are 15 residues in the CDR3. The CDR3, as DNA: TGCGCCAGCAGCTTATCAATAGCGGGCACAGATACGCAGTATTTT. It is translated as CASSLSIAGTDTQYF. The full variable domain, with the rest looked up from reference TRBV5-1 and TRBJ2-3, is KAGVTQTPRYLIKTRGQQVTLSCSPISGHRSVSWYQQTPGQGLQFLFEYFSETQRNKGNFPGRFSGRQFSNSRSEMNVSTLELGDSALYLCASSLSIAGTDTQYFGPGTRLTVL.

The chain recombines TRBV7-9 with TRBJ1-2; possible D gene TRBD1, 5 bases. Trimming left V 5 bases short and J 3 bases short, with 16 bases between. This CDR3 is built from 15 residues. Germline CDR1 reads SEHNR; CDR2 reads FQNEAQ (reference sequence). Here the CDR3 DNA reads TGTGCCAGCAGCCCTCAAGGAGGGGTCGACTATGGCTACACCTTC. Protein sequence: CASSPQGGVDYGYTF.

This chain joins TRBV19 and TRBJ1-5; TRBD1 matches at 7 bases. From germline, CDR1 is LNHDA and CDR2 SQIVND (reference sequence). CDR3 length: 18 residues. With 1 base clipped from V and 5 bases from J, the junction kept 14 bases outside the gene matches. The CDR3 loop reads CASSIGPLRGRQYQPQHF. In nucleotides, the CDR3 is TGTGCCAGTAGTATAGGCCCCCTGAGGGGGCGGCAGTATCAGCCCCAGCATTTT.

The V call is TRBV18, the J call TRBJ2-1; 9 nucleotides agree with TRBD1. Germline V gene data show CDR1 as KGHSH and CDR2 as LQKENI. The V segment lost 1 base and the J segment 2 bases; nucleotides outside the gene matches: 3. The CDR3 loop spans 16 amino acids. DNA of the CDR3: TGTGCCAGCTCACCACGACAGGGGGACACCTACAATGAGCAGTTCTTC. Its translation is CASSPRQGDTYNEQFF.

This clone was seen only once. The chain is built from TRBV11-2 and TRBJ2-2; 8 nucleotides agree with TRBD2. This CDR3 has 16 amino acids. The germline gives CDR1 SGHAT, CDR2 FQNNGV. V lost 3 bases, J lost 2 bases, and 5 bases stayed unmatched. Here the CDR3 DNA reads TGTGCCAGCAGCTTTCCGGGACTAGTCAACACCGGGGAGCTGTTTTTT. Protein product: CASSFPGLVNTGELFF.

This sequence joins TRBV6-1 and TRBJ2-3; TRBD1 agrees at 7 bases. The germline V gene has CDR1 MNHNS and CDR2 SASEGT. The CDR3 is made up of 13 amino acids. Trimming took 9 bases from V and 1 from J; bases not matched to a gene: 4. Here the CDR3 reads CASRGPGTDTQYF. The CDR3 DNA follows: TGTGCCAGTAGGGGGCCCGGCACAGATACGCAGTATTTT.

This chain connects TRBV11-3 to TRBJ2-2; 9 bases align to TRBD2. The CDR3 is 16 amino acids. V lost 5 bases to trimming and J lost 5 bases; unmatched junction nucleotides: 9. Germline V gene lookup returns CDR1 SGHNT and CDR2 YENEEA. CDR3 sequence reads: CASSPGLAGKTGELFF. CDR3 sequence (DNA): TGTGCCAGCAGCCCAGGTCTAGCGGGAAAAACCGGGGAGCTGTTTTTT.

This rearrangement joins TRBV4-2 to TRBJ1-1, with 9 bases matching TRBD1. CDR3 length equals 16 residues. After removal of 2 bases from V and 3 bases from J, the junction contained 7 bases not matched to a gene. The germline V gene encodes CDR1 LGHNA and CDR2 YNFKEQ. The DNA for the CDR3 is TGTGCCAGCAGCCAAAGTGACCGGGACAGGGACACTGAAGCTTTCTTT. The encoded protein is CASSQSDRDRDTEAFF.

The J gene is TRBJ2-1, the V gene TRBV5-1; tentatively, D is TRBD2 (5 bases). The CDR3 runs 13 residues. Germline CDR1 SGHRS, CDR2 YFSETQ. V gave up 2 bases and J gave up 7 bases, with 10 bases separating them. The CDR3 is CASSLLRENEQFF. As DNA, the CDR3 is TGCGCCAGCAGCTTACTCCGGGAAAATGAGCAGTTCTTC. Using reference TRBV5-1 and TRBJ2-1 for the parts outside the CDR3, the full variable domain is KAGVTQTPRYLIKTRGQQVTLSCSPISGHRSVSWYQQTPGQGLQFLFEYFSETQRNKGNFPGRFSGRQFSNSRSEMNVSTLELGDSALYLCASSLLRENEQFFGPGTRLTVL.

The chain joins TRBV27 to TRBJ2-7, with 8 bases aligning to TRBD2. Trimming at V came to 2 bases and at J to 3 bases, leaving 12 bases not matched to a gene. The length of the CDR3 is 17 residues. CDR1 is MNHEY, CDR2 SMNVEV, per germline (reference sequence). DNA of the CDR3: TGTGCCAGCAGTTTACGGGGGGGTCTAGGGGCAGTCTACGAGCAGTACTTC. The encoded protein is CASSLRGGLGAVYEQYF.

The chain is built from TRBV6-1 and TRBJ1-3; 9 nucleotides match TRBD1. CDR3 length: 17 amino acids. J gave up 5 bases and V 4 bases, and 12 bases lay outside the gene matches. From germline, CDR1 is MNHNS and CDR2 SASEGT. CDR3 sequence reads: CASSAGTGNNFRNTIYF. The CDR3 region has the DNA TGTGCCAGCAGTGCGGGGACAGGGAATAATTTCAGAAACACCATATATTTT.

The chain uses TRBV11-2 and TRBJ1-1, with 7 bases identical to TRBD1. V dropped 5 bases and J dropped 5; count of bases not matched to a gene: 20. This CDR3 is built from 18 residues. CDR1 and CDR2 from the germline V gene are SGHAT and FQNNGV. CDR3 in DNA: TGTGCCAGCAGCCTTAGCGTCCCTCTACAGGGGAGGAAAACTGAAGCTTTCTTT. It translates to CASSLSVPLQGRKTEAFF. The variable domain in full, completed from reference TRBV11-2 and TRBJ1-1, reads EAGVAQSPRYKIIEKRQSVAFWCNPISGHATLYWYQQILGQGPKLLIQFQNNGVVDDSQLPKDRFSAERLKGVDSTLKIQPAKLEDSAVYLCASSLSVPLQGRKTEAFFGQGTRLTVV.

The chain uses TRBV6-4 and TRBJ2-2, with D maybe TRBD2 (5 bases). There are 14 residues in the CDR3. Deletions cut 0 bases from V and 3 bases from J, with 5 bases between. Germline assignment: CDR1 MRHNA and CDR2 SNTAGT. This CDR3 is CASSDSGDTGELFF. The CDR3 bases are TGTGCCAGCAGTGACTCCGGGGACACCGGGGAGCTGTTTTTT.